Detailed here is one T cell receptor beta chain. The antigen is not known. V dropped 2 bases and J dropped 8 bases, with 15 bases sitting between them. The CDR3 sequence is 15 residues long. CDR1 MDHEN and CDR2 SYDVKM come from the germline V gene. This specimen belongs to a study of identifying expanded T cells in peripheral blood. General study points: Over two and four weeks, about 15 and 19 clones changed, versus approximately 1.1 between replicates.

Sequencing used immunoSEQ multiplex PCR; TCRdb keeps in-frame clones, though not all of them. The table lists about 78,000 clones, approximately 84% of them singletons. Sequencing was done on a sample of blood. The sequence came from a person aged 18 to 70 in good health. V usage is TRBV28 and J usage is TRBJ1-4, with D possibly TRBD1 on 5 matching bases. The CDR3 loop reads CASSLRDGFGEKLFF. The CDR3 nucleotides are TGTGCCAGCAGTTTACGGGACGGTTTTGGGGAAAAACTGTTTTTT.